These 20 T cell receptor beta chains originate from one sample sequenced in a study of blood T cells in healthy people across ages. A J-beta primer mix and a sample-barcoded 5' primer were used in a second PCR of roughly 6 to 12 cycles. Via MiXCR, TCRdb re-called the 5' RACE reads, giving one row per CDR3 protein. This table has under 850,000 distinct CDR3 sequences, approximately 35% appearing once. Material for sequencing was blood. Source of these receptors: a man younger than 30 in good health.

This clonotype showed up many times. The gene calls are TRBV5-1 and TRBJ1-2; D is unresolved. CDR1 is SGHRS, CDR2 YFSETQ, per germline. The CDR3 consists of 13 residues. The germline V and J ends were trimmed by 3 bases and 5 bases, with 11 bases remaining between them. Here the CDR3 reads CASSSWVLYGYTF. The CDR3 region has the DNA TGCGCCAGCAGCTCCTGGGTGTTATATGGCTACACCTTC.

The CDR3 DNA reads TGTGCCAGCAGCCAAGATTCGGGCCCCCGGGCAGCTAGTAACACCGGGGAGCTGTTTTTT. Its protein is CASSQDSGPRAASNTGELFF. J is TRBJ2-2 and V is TRBV4-2; the D is unclear. Germline lookup yields CDR1 LGHNA and CDR2 YNFKEQ. The V and J ends lost 0 bases and 2 bases respectively, with 22 bases between them. This CDR3 is 20 amino acids long.

This clonotype appeared a few times. V is TRBV14 and J is TRBJ2-3; TRBD2 matches at 11 bases. CDR3 size: 15 residues. The germline CDR1 and CDR2 sequences are SGHDN and FVKESK. V shed 3 bases, J shed 2 bases, and the junction held 1 base outside the gene matches. This chain's CDR3 is CASSQTSGVTDTQYF. The CDR3 DNA reads as TGTGCCAGCAGCCAGACTAGCGGGGTCACAGATACGCAGTATTTT.

The V call is TRBV4-1, the J call TRBJ1-1; D not certain. Germline CDR1 reads MGHRA; CDR2 reads YSYEKL. The length of the CDR3 is 14 residues. V was pared by 0 bases and J by 6 bases, with 11 bases between. The CDR3 DNA is TGCGCCAGCAGCCAAGATCGGGGAGCCGCTGAAGCTTTCTTT. Protein: CASSQDRGAAEAFF.

The rearrangement uses TRBV3-1 and TRBJ2-7; no reliable D call. Germline CDR1 LGHDT, CDR2 YNNKEL (reference sequence). The CDR3 has 14 residues. V was clipped by 4 bases and J by 1 base, with 11 bases between them. The CDR3 DNA is TGTGCCAGCAGCCGGACCAGATATTCCTACGAGCAGTACTTC. Residues: CASSRTRYSYEQYF.

In this sample, this clonotype turned up many times. The chain has TRBV4-1 and TRBJ2-5; a possible D gene is TRBD1 (6 bases). V shed 1 base and J shed 5 bases, with 8 bases lying between them. The germline V gene has CDR1 MGHRA and CDR2 YSYEKL. The CDR3 has 13 amino acids. The CDR3 coding sequence is TGCGCCAGCAGCCAAGGGGACATGGAGACCCAGTACTTC. It specifies CASSQGDMETQYF.

For this clonotype: The junction differs from germline at one of its ends, possibly a read error. The chain couples TRBV25-1 to TRBJ1-2; no firm D call. The CDR3 length is 16 residues. The germline V gene has CDR1 MGHDK and CDR2 SYGVNS. CDR3 amino acids: CASSELDSLNNYDYTF. The CDR3 DNA is TGTGCCAGCAGTGAATTAGATTCTTTGAATAACTATGACTACACCTTC.

V usage is TRBV5-1 and J usage is TRBJ2-5; 7 bases align to TRBD2. The germline V gene has CDR1 SGHRS and CDR2 YFSETQ. The CDR3 contains 15 residues. J was trimmed by 4 bases and V by 0 bases; bases with no gene match: 6. In DNA form, the CDR3 reads TGCGCCAGCAGCTTGGGAGCGGGGCCCTCAGAGACCCAGTACTTC. Translated, it gives CASSLGAGPSETQYF.

This clonotype was seen more than once but under ten times. The chain has TRBV24-1 and TRBJ1-2; D is unclear. CDR1 and CDR2 from the germline V gene are KGHDR and SFDVKD. This CDR3 is built from 14 residues. The V gene lost 8 bases and the J gene lost 5 bases, with 17 bases spanning the gap. CDR3 loop: CATTSPNGRYGYTF. CDR3 nucleotide sequence: TGTGCCACCACTTCCCCCAACGGACGGTATGGCTACACCTTC.

CDR3 sequence reads: CASSLLTADEQYF. The CDR3, as DNA: TGTGCCAGCAGTTTACTTACGGCCGATGAGCAGTACTTC. The genes are TRBV28 and TRBJ2-5; D ambiguous. Trimming stripped 2 bases from V and 11 bases from J, with 15 bases between. The CDR3 totals 13 residues. Germline CDR1 is MDHEN and CDR2 is SYDVKM.

This clonotype has a count of ten or more. The V call is TRBV20-1, the J call TRBJ1-6; 7 positions match TRBD1. Germline V lookup: CDR1 DFQATT, CDR2 SNEGSKA (reference sequence). Losses at the gene ends were 6 bases for V and 7 bases for J; bases not matched to a gene: 6. The CDR3 totals 13 residues. The CDR3 DNA sequence: TGCAGTGCACCGGGACAGACAAATTCACCCCTCCACTTT. Its translation is CSAPGQTNSPLHF.

With respect to this clonotype: Since a much larger clone is just one base distant, this may be a read error. The chain recombines TRBV12-3 or TRBV12-4 with TRBJ2-7; 9 bases line up with TRBD1. The CDR3 spans 14 residues. CDR3 region: CACSPGQGPYEQYF. CDR3 DNA: TGTGCCTGCAGCCCGGGACAGGGTCCCTACGAGCAGTACTTC.

The sample holds one count of this clonotype. A read error may account for a junction end that differs from germline. The chain employs TRBV4-1 and TRBJ2-1; 13 positions agree with TRBD2. The CDR3 consists of 20 residues. CDR1 is MGHRA and CDR2 is YSYEKL in the germline V gene. The CDR3 spells CASRPSRLAGGPDSYSEQFF. The CDR3 DNA follows: TGCGCCAGCAGACCAAGTAGACTAGCGGGGGGTCCCGACTCCTACAGTGAGCAGTTCTTC.

This clonotype was counted ten times or more. This sequence joins TRBV12-3 or TRBV12-4 and TRBJ2-5, with D unclear. V lost 6 bases to trimming and J lost 5 bases, with 13 bases between them. CDR3 size: 13 residues. CDR3 sequence: CASRNTPSETQYF. CDR3 in DNA: TGTGCCAGCAGAAATACCCCCTCGGAGACCCAGTACTTC.

This chain links TRBV5-1 with TRBJ2-1; TRBD2 aligns across 9 bases. There are 14 residues in the CDR3. V shed 2 bases and J 7 bases; nucleotides not matched to a gene: 4. Germline CDR1 is SGHRS and CDR2 is YFSETQ. CDR3 DNA sequence: TGCGCCAGCAGCTTCTTAGCGGGGGAGAATGAGCAGTTCTTC. Translating gives CASSFLAGENEQFF. Drawing the rest from reference TRBV5-1 and TRBJ2-1, the complete variable domain is KAGVTQTPRYLIKTRGQQVTLSCSPISGHRSVSWYQQTPGQGLQFLFEYFSETQRNKGNFPGRFSGRQFSNSRSEMNVSTLELGDSALYLCASSFLAGENEQFFGPGTRLTVL.

This clonotype was recorded a few times. This chain uses TRBV29-1 with TRBJ1-2; D is undetermined. Germline V gene lookup returns CDR1 SQVTM and CDR2 ANQGSEA. This CDR3 is 13 amino acids long. Trimming removed 1 base from V and 4 bases from J, with 10 bases in between. The CDR3 DNA is TGCAGCGTTGAAGTTGTCAACCGCTATGGCTACACCTTC. Its protein product is CSVEVVNRYGYTF.

The chain is built from TRBV2 and TRBJ2-7, with 8 bases identical to TRBD1. Looked up from germline, CDR1 is SNHLY and CDR2 is FYNNEI. The CDR3 is 13 residues long. With 4 bases clipped from V and 7 bases from J, the junction kept 6 bases outside the gene matches. Here the CDR3 reads CASSVNRGNEQYF. The CDR3 DNA is TGTGCCAGCAGTGTCAACAGGGGGAATGAGCAGTACTTC.

This clonotype was seen repeatedly, ten times or more. The chain is built from TRBV20-1 and TRBJ2-1, with TRBD2 matching over 10 bases. Per the germline V gene, CDR1 is DFQATT and CDR2 is SNEGSKA (reference sequence). This CDR3 contains 15 residues. The trim removed 6 bases at V and 10 bases at J, leaving 15 bases unmatched. The CDR3 coding sequence is TGCAGTGCCCTCCCTGCTAGCGGGGGATTTGTGGAGCAGTTCTTC. Its protein product is CSALPASGGFVEQFF.

This chain links TRBV20-1 with TRBJ2-1; 10 nucleotides align to TRBD2. The CDR3 consists of 15 residues. V trimming: 4 bases; J trimming: 7 bases; junction bases outside the gene matches: 10. Per germline, CDR1 DFQATT and CDR2 SNEGSKA (reference sequence). CDR3 sequence reads: CSATLLAGAGNEQFF. The DNA of the CDR3 is TGCAGTGCTACTCTTCTAGCGGGGGCGGGGAATGAGCAGTTCTTC.

This chain uses TRBV5-5 with TRBJ1-2; 7 bases agree with TRBD1. This CDR3 region has 14 residues. J gave up 6 bases and V 4 bases, and 9 bases lay outside the gene matches. CDR1 and CDR2 from the germline V gene are SGHKS and YYEKEE (reference sequence). The CDR3 spells CASSTRQGVHGYTF. The CDR3, as DNA: TGTGCCAGCAGCACCAGACAGGGTGTCCATGGCTACACCTTC. The full variable domain, in which reference TRBV5-5 and TRBJ1-2 provide the parts outside the CDR3, is DAGVTQSPTHLIKTRGQQVTLRCSPISGHKSVSWYQQVLGQGPQFIFQYYEKEERGRGNFPDRFSARQFPNYSSELNVNALLLGDSALYLCASSTRQGVHGYTFGSGTRLTVV.